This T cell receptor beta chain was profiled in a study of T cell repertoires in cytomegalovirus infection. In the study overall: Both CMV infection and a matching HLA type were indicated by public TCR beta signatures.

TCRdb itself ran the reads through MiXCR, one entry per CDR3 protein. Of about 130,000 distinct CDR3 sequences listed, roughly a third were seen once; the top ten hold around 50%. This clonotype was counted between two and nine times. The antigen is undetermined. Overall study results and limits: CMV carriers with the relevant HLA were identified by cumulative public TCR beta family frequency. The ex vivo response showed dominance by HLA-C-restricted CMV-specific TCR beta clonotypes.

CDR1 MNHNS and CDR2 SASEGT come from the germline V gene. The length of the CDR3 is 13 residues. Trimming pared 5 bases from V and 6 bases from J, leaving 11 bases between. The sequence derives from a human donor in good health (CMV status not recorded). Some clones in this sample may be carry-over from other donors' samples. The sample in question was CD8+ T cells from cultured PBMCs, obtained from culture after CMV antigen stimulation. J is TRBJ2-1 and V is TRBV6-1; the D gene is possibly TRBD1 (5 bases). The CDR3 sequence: CASSPQASNEQFF. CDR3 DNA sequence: TGTGCCAGCAGTCCACAGGCCTCCAATGAGCAGTTCTTC.